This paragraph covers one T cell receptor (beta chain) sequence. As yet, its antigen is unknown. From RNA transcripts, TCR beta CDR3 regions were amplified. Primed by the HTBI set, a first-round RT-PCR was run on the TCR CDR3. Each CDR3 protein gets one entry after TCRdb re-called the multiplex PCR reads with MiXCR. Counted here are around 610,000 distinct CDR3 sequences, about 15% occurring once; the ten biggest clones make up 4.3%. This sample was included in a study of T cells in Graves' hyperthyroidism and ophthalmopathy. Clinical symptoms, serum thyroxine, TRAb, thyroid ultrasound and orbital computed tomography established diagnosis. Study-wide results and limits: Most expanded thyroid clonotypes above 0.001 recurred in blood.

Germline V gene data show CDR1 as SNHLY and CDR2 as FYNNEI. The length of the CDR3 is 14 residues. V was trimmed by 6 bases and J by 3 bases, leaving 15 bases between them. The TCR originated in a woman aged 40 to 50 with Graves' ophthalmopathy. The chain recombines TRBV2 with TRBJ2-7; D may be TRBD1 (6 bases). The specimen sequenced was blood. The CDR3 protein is CASRGHLDGYEQYF. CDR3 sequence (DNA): TGTGCCAGCAGGGGACATCTTGATGGCTACGAGCAGTACTTC.